This T cell receptor (beta chain) was documented in a study of beta chain features in type 1 diabetes. On the study more broadly: Cell yields, gender and age were similar in healthy donors and patients.

With respect to this clone: Its antigen is unknown.

Study-level findings and limits: Cells carrying high TCR expression could end up over-represented when cDNA is sequenced.

Investigators reverse transcribed all isolated RNA, so they sequenced expressed TCRB transcripts. The data were produced by immunoSEQ multiplex PCR, yet TCRdb's version contains in-frame clones alone and is incomplete. There are hundreds of thousands of clones in the sample; roughly 15% occur only once, and 0.023% lies in the top ten. This receptor was identified in a woman aged 18-29 years in good health. The sequenced sample consisted of naive CD4+ T cells from blood.

CDR3 coding DNA: TGTGCCAGCAGCTTGGGGCCTAGCGGGAGGACCACGCAGTACTTC. It codes for CASSLGPSGRTTQYF. The chain combines TRBV5-4 with TRBJ2-7; 11 nucleotides match TRBD2. This CDR3 is built from 15 residues. Germline V gene data show CDR1 as SGHNT and CDR2 as YYREEE (reference sequence). The J segment lost 9 bases and the V segment lost 0 bases, leaving 8 bases of the junction unmatched.